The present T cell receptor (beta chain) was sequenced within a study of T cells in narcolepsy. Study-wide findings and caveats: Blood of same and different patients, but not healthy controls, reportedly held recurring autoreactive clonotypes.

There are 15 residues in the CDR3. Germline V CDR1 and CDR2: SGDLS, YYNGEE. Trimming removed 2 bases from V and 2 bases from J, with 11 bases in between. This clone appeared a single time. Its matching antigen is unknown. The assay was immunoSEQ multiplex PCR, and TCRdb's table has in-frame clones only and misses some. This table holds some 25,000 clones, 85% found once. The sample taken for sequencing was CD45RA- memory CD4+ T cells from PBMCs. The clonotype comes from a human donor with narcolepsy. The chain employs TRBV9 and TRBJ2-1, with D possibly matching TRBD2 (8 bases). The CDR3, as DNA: TGTGCCAGCAGCGTTAGCGGGACAGCCTACAATGAGCAGTTCTTC. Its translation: CASSVSGTAYNEQFF.